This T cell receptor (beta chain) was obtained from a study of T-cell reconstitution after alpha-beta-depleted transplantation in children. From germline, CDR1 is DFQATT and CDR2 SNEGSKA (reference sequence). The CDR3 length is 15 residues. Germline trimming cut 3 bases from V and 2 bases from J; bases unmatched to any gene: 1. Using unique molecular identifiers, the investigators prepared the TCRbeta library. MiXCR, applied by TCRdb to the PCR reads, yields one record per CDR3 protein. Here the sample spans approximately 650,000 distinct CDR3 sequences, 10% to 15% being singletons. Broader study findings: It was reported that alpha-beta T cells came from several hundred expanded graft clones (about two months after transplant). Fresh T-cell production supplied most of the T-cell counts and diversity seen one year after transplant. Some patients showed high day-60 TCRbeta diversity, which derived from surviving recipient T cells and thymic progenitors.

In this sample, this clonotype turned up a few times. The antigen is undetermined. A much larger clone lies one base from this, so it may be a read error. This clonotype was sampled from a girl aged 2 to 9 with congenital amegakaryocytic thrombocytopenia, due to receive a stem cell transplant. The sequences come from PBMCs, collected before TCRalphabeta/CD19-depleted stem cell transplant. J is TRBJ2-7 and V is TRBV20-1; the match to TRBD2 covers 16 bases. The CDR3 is CSARGLAGGPYEQYF. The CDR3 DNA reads TGCAGTGCTAGGGGACTAGCGGGAGGGCCCTACGAGCAGTACTTC.